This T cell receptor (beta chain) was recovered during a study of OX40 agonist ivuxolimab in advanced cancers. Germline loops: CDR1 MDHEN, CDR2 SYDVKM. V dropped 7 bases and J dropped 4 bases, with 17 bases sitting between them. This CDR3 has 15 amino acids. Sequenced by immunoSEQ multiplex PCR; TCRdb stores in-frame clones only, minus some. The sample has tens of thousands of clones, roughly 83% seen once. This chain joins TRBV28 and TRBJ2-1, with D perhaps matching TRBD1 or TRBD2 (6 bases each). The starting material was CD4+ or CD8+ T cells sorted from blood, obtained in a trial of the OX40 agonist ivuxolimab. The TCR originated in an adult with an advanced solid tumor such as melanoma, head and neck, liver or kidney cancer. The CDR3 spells CASKVPGALYNEQFF. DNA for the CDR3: TGTGCCAGCAAAGTCCCGGGGGCCCTATACAATGAGCAGTTCTTC.